This T cell receptor beta chain was captured by sequencing in a study of low-dose radiotherapy and immunotherapy resistance in tumors (dated by TCRdb to between 2021 and 2024). Turning to the overall study: In Cohort 1, each fraction delivered 0.5 Gy every 2 weeks, and the prescribed total PTV dose was 6.5 Gy. Patients in Cohort 2 were given 1 Gy per fraction every two weeks, for a total of 13 Gy across 26 weeks. Nivolumab was administered intravenously as a 240 mg flat dose every two weeks, and ipilimumab was administered intravenously at 1 mg/kg every six weeks. Cyclophosphamide 200 mg/m2 was given intravenously every two weeks, one day before each radiation and immunotherapy administration. Starting on cycle 1 day 1, patients took 300 mg of aspirin by mouth once a day for four cycles. The trial did not randomize participants into treatment groups. The translational analysis covered eight patients: three from the first dose cohort and the first five from the second dose cohort.

This clonotype is deemed medium-sized (0.01 to 0.1%). What this receptor recognizes is not known. As the CDR3 is not closed by the conserved phenylalanine or tryptophan, this likely results from a read error. Because the CDR3's place on the DNA is in doubt, the DNA is left out and the CDR3 is given as listed by TCRdb. The time point tag for this specimen amounts to: after trial treatment. The meaning of the sample's treatment or condition label: LDRT plus nivolumab, ipilimumab, low-dose cyclophosphamide and aspirin (RACIN trial). The donors came from RACIN, which was a single-arm phase I dose-escalation trial that paired nivolumab and ipilimumab with aspirin, low-dose cyclophosphamide and low-dose radiotherapy. Eligible patients had advanced, TIL-negative solid tumors. The sequencer was an Illumina HiSeq 2500. First-strand cDNA was synthesized with Superscript III and a set of TRAV- and TRBV-specific primers, covering both TCRalpha and TCRbeta chains. TCRs were amplified with Phusion for around 20 PCR cycles, with a constant-region primer paired with the adapter attached to the V primers. The isolated mRNA was amplified using the MessageAmp II aRNA Amplification Kit, with in vitro transcription performed for about 15 hours at 37 degrees C. The Dynabeads mRNA DIRECT Purification Kit was used to isolate mRNA for TCR sequencing. Indexed Illumina adapters were added in a second Phusion PCR of 25 to 30 cycles, and the PCR products were purified with AMPure XP beads. The paper's data handling went like this. Custom Perl scripts pooled TCR sequences encoding the same protein, removed out-of-frame sequences and computed each clonotype's abundance. The analysis excluded TCR sequences that were supported by just one read. The metrics used to describe the repertoires included Shannon entropy, Gini index, clonality, richness, and the frequency of TCRs shared between repertoires. TCRdb reanalyzed the raw reads on its own, using fastp at Q25 for trimming and MiXCR for clone calling, and kept in-frame beta chains. For every CDR3 protein sequence, its rows merge into one entry that carries the most common genes and DNA. In this record, the V and J calls reflect TCRdb's handling and not the investigators' own analysis. Present in this sample are roughly 30,000 distinct CDR3 sequences, roughly 49% of which were seen just once. In total, the top ten clones hold approximately 5.3% of the sample.

According to the germline V gene, CDR1 reads MDHEN and CDR2 reads SYDVKM. The CDR3 adds up to 13 amino acids, both ends counted. The TCR sequence derives from a male donor with gallbladder cancer. The chain couples TRBV28 to TRBJ1-2; TRBD1 is the table's D call and was not checked against the DNA. Sequenced material: PBMCs, taken after low-dose radiotherapy plus immunotherapy. The encoded CDR3 is CASSKTRDRSMAT.